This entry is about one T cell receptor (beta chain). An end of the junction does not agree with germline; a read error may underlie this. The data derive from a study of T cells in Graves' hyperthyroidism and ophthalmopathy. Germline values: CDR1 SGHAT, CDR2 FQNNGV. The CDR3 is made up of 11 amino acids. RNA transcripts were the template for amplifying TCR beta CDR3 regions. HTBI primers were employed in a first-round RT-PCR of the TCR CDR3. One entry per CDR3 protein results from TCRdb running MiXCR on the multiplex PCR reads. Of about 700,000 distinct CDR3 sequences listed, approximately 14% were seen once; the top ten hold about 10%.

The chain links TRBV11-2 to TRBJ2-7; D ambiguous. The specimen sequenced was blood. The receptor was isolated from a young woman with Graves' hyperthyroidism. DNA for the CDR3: TGTGTCAGCAGTTTATCATACGAGCAGTACTTC. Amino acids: CVSSLSYEQYF.